Included here is one T cell receptor (beta chain) sequence, with context. The sample belongs to a study of blood T cell repertoires in COVID-19. Study-level information: T cells, B-cell-depleted T cells, or PBMCs supplied cDNA or gDNA.

Assignment of participants to cohorts was predicated upon participant-reported clinical history. Each recovered donor of Cohort 3 presented with two negative PCRs, clearance, or symptom resolution. The CDR3 has 15 residues. Looked up from germline, CDR1 is SGDLS and CDR2 is YYNGEE. J was trimmed by 3 bases and V by 6 bases; bases with no gene match: 8. Libraries were prepared by immunoSEQ multiplex PCR; TCRdb keeps only in-frame clonotypes and omits some of them. The sample contains under 150,000 clones, 60% to 80% of which appear only once. This sequence originates from a woman in her fifties or sixties who had recovered from COVID-19. The chain couples TRBV9 to TRBJ2-3; 9 positions agree with TRBD1. Sequencing input: PBMCs or T cells enriched from blood (not recorded which). This chain's CDR3 is CASTRTGERTDTQYF. The DNA for the CDR3 is TGTGCCAGCACTAGGACAGGGGAGAGGACAGATACGCAGTATTTT.